The sequence of this TCR beta chain was determined in a study of shared clonotypes between healthy human individuals. The count of this clone is one. The data were produced by immunoSEQ multiplex PCR, yet TCRdb's version contains in-frame clones alone and is incomplete. The data show 150,000 to 200,000 clones, about 66% seen once. The CDR3 runs 16 residues. V shed 7 bases, J shed 0 bases, and the junction held 8 bases outside the gene matches. Germline assignment: CDR1 SNHLY and CDR2 FYNNEI. This clonotype was sampled from a young man in good health. Sequenced input: memory CD4+ T cells sorted from blood. The subset is: CD45RA-negative fraction. The rearrangement uses TRBV2 and TRBJ1-5; 8 positions match TRBD1. The CDR3 DNA reads TGTGCCAGCATGGGACAGGATTTATATAGCAATCAGCCCCAGCATTTT. Its translation is CASMGQDLYSNQPQHF.